The entry below describes one T cell receptor beta chain. This clone's antigen is unknown. Within one base of it there is no much larger clone, and no base qualities were kept. This specimen's time point label, interpreted: pre-transplant. Thawed unstimulated PBMCs were stained for CD3, CD4 and CD8 and FACS-sorted into CD3+CD4+ and CD3+CD8+ populations. Each of the 8 studied subjects was randomized to immunosuppression withdrawal. The Qiagen DNeasy Blood and Tissue Kit was used for genomic DNA isolation. This specimen belongs to a study of T cell clones after liver transplantation (dated by TCRdb to between 2018 and 2021). Some background on the complete study: The samples were obtained from ITN030ST, a randomized trial that attempted immunosuppression withdrawal within 2 years after liver transplantation. Donor-reactive T cell clones were identified by TCRbeta sequencing following a pre-transplant mixed lymphocyte reaction and were subsequently tracked in post-transplant blood. Until randomization at 12-24 months post-transplant, subjects were given standard immunosuppression, with no induction therapy. Third party-reactive TCRbeta sequences were also identified from pre-transplant MLRs to serve as an antigen-independent comparator for donor-reactive sequences. Of the 8 liver transplant recipients making up the studied cohort, 3 were classified as tolerant and 5 as non-tolerant. Three of the eight recipients were HCV-positive; the others were transplanted for non-autoimmune, non-viral indications. Blood samples were collected pre-transplant, pre-randomization before withdrawal, and post-randomization after either complete withdrawal or failed withdrawal. Tolerance was defined as complete immunosuppression withdrawal for at least one year with no rise in liver enzymes beyond twice the upper limit of normal.

Paper-wide results and their limitations: In 5 of 8 subjects, regardless of tolerance or HCV status, circulating donor-reactive CD4 TCRbeta sequences dropped significantly post-transplant. When repertoire turnover was taken into account, detection of donor-reactive sequences was significantly reduced in 7 of 8 subjects for CD4 and in 8 of 8 subjects for CD8. Conclusions were preliminary, limited by small, heterogeneous patient numbers and non-standardized post-transplant time points. In two subjects, low numbers of available donor cells limited the measurable donor-reactive repertoire. The decline in donor-reactive sequences exceeded the decline in third party-reactive sequences, suggesting partial antigen-specific deletion that was unrelated to withdrawal success. Because no allograft tissue specimens were available, donor-reactive T cells may have migrated into the graft instead of being deleted.

High-throughput TCRbeta CDR3 sequencing of frozen genomic DNA was performed by immunoSEQ, including PCR amplification, mapping, bias correction and internal controls. The paper's data handling went like this. Only productive rearrangements were retained, and each unique TCRbeta sequence was defined by its CDR3 nucleotide sequence together with its V and J gene. Donor-reactive sequences required at least 5-fold expansion in CFSE-low cells versus unstimulated pre-transplant cells and at least 0.01% frequency. Minimum frequency thresholds were set for each subject based on the unstimulated sample with the lowest template count, ensuring at least 90% detection power. Jensen-Shannon divergence between the top 1000 TCRbeta sequences post- versus pre-transplant served as the measure of repertoire turnover. Changes in detection of donor-reactive sequences were tested with two-sided Fisher's exact tests. The table comes from immuneACCESS by way of TCRdb, which keeps in-frame sequences with V and J called. Part of the clones is missing from these tables; in studies checked, under half for an unresolved V gene and the rest for unknown reasons. V and J calls and clone size follow that table, whereas D and trimming were derived from the DNA. This sample has some 9,400 clones in its table, and over 75% of those were observed once. The top ten hold approximately 20% of the sample.

Including cysteine and phenylalanine, the CDR3 has 12 amino acids. Here the CDR3 DNA is all that survives: 36 bases in frame from base 1. The germline V gene sets CDR1 to SGHAT and CDR2 to FQNNGV. At the junction V is shortened by 10 bases and J by 5 bases, with 11 bases in between. Recombination connected TRBV11-2 to TRBJ2-2; D gene: possibly TRBD2, on 6 matching bases. Sample: CD8+ T cells from blood, taken before liver transplant. The source of this sequence is a human donor who received a liver transplant. The CDR3 reads as follows: CATTSRTGELFF. The nucleotides are TGTGCCACCACTAGCAGGACCGGGGAGCTGTTTTTT.